The subject of this entry is one T cell receptor beta chain. What it binds is unknown. In nominal health when sampled, donors likely had unrecorded immune exposures nonetheless. This specimen belongs to a study of cytomegalovirus exposure and HLA in healthy donors. Overall study context: There were fewer than 500 genotyped donors. Of these, roughly 84% fell in the genetic ancestry cluster associated with self-reported Caucasian donors. Study-level findings and limits: An analysis done earlier found most TCR beta V segments productive about 87% or about 30% of the time. The records held CMV serostatus as the only immune exposure information.

The PCR contained 60 Vbeta and 13 Jbeta primers. Data came from immunoSEQ multiplex PCR; TCRdb stores just in-frame clones and leaves some out. The table has approximately 210,000 clones, around 86% seen once. The sequence was obtained from a woman aged 18 to 35 in good health and CMV-seronegative. Sequencing input: PBMCs.

The CDR3 DNA reads as TGTGCCAGCAGCCAACAGGGGCACGGAAACACCATATATTTT. It is translated as CASSQQGHGNTIYF. This sequence joins TRBV6-5 and TRBJ1-3, with 7 bases identical to TRBD1. The CDR3 has 14 residues. Germline V CDR1 and CDR2: MNHEY, SVGAGI. V lost 6 bases to trimming and J lost 4 bases; unmatched junction nucleotides: 6.